The 25 T cell receptor beta chains presented below share a single source sample, sequenced in a study of cytomegalovirus exposure and HLA in healthy donors. Primers included in the PCR were 60 Vbeta and 13 Jbeta primers. Assay used: immunoSEQ multiplex PCR; TCRdb lists only in-frame clones, some missing. This table holds 200,000 to 250,000 clones, approximately 88% found once. The sequenced sample consisted of PBMCs. The receptor source for this set is a boy aged 2-15 years in good health and CMV-seronegative.

The rearrangement links TRBV5-4 to TRBJ1-6, with D perhaps matching TRBD1 (6 bases). V was clipped by 4 bases and J by 0 bases, with 11 bases between them. This CDR3 has 16 residues. The germline CDR1 and CDR2 sequences are SGHNT and YYREEE (reference sequence). CDR3 DNA sequence: TGTGCCAGCAGCACACAGGGCAGCTCCTATAATTCACCCCTCCACTTT. This codes for CASSTQGSSYNSPLHF.

The chain combines TRBV7-3 with TRBJ2-1; 12 bases align to TRBD2. Germline lookup yields CDR1 SGHTA and CDR2 FQGTGA. Germline trimming cut 5 bases from V and 6 bases from J; bases unmatched to any gene: 5. The CDR3 has 15 amino acids. The CDR3 DNA sequence: TGTGCCAGCAGCCGACTAGCGGGGGTTCTCAATGAGCAGTTCTTC. Encoded protein: CASSRLAGVLNEQFF.

As DNA, the CDR3 is TGTGCCAGCAACCCGTTTGGAGGGGTATATGGCTACACCTTC. Encoded protein: CASNPFGGVYGYTF. The chain employs TRBV27 and TRBJ1-2; TRBD1 might be the D (5 bases). From germline, CDR1 is MNHEY and CDR2 SMNVEV (reference sequence). Trimming stripped 7 bases from V and 5 bases from J, with 17 bases between. CDR3 size: 14 residues.

The V call is TRBV5-1, the J call TRBJ2-3, with 9 bases that match TRBD2. Trimming at V came to 5 bases and at J to 2 bases, leaving 12 bases not matched to a gene. This CDR3 comprises 17 residues. Germline CDR1 reads SGHRS; CDR2 reads YFSETQ. The CDR3 loop reads CASSFWEAGGLTDTQYF. In nucleotides, the CDR3 is TGCGCCAGCAGTTTCTGGGAAGCGGGGGGCCTCACAGATACGCAGTATTTT.

This clone appeared once. This rearrangement joins TRBV27 to TRBJ2-5; D perhaps matches TRBD2 (7 bases). The V gene lost 6 bases and the J gene lost 2 bases, with 16 bases spanning the gap. Germline CDR1 reads MNHEY; CDR2 reads SMNVEV (reference sequence). The CDR3 consists of 15 residues. CDR3 DNA sequence: TGTGCCAGCAGCCGGGGAGGGGGGGGACAAGAGACCCAGTACTTC. Translated: CASSRGGGGQETQYF.

The chain employs TRBV27 and TRBJ2-1, with D maybe TRBD2 (5 bases). V lost 4 bases to trimming and J lost 0 bases, with 16 bases between them. The germline V gene encodes CDR1 MNHEY and CDR2 SMNVEV (reference sequence). The length of the CDR3 is 17 residues. This chain's CDR3 is CASSWGLTRSSYNEQFF. The CDR3 nucleotides are TGTGCCAGCAGTTGGGGTCTCACTAGAAGCTCCTACAATGAGCAGTTCTTC.

The chain is built from TRBV5-8 and TRBJ2-7, with TRBD2 matching over 7 bases. This CDR3 is built from 12 residues. Germline CDR1 reads SGHTS; CDR2 reads YDEGEE. After removal of 3 bases from V and 7 bases from J, the junction contained 4 bases not matched to a gene. The CDR3 reads CASSYPGGEQYF. Here the CDR3 DNA reads TGTGCCAGCAGCTATCCGGGGGGTGAGCAGTACTTC.

The rearrangement links TRBV6-1 to TRBJ2-7, with 7 nucleotides matching TRBD2. There are 13 residues in the CDR3. V dropped 8 bases and J dropped 3; count of bases not matched to a gene: 7. Germline values: CDR1 MNHNS, CDR2 SASEGT. CDR3 coding DNA: TGTGCCAGCGGGAGACTAGCTTTCTACGAGCAGTACTTC. It encodes CASGRLAFYEQYF.

The sample holds a few counts of this clone. The rearrangement joins TRBV6-1 to TRBJ2-1; 14 bases align to TRBD2. After removal of 7 bases from V and 10 bases from J, the junction contained 6 bases not matched to a gene. The CDR3 sequence is 14 residues long. CDR1 is MNHNS, CDR2 SASEGT, per germline. CDR3 residues: CASTLGLAGVEQFF. CDR3 sequence (DNA): TGTGCCAGCACCTTGGGACTAGCGGGAGTAGAGCAGTTCTTC.

The chain has TRBV29-1 and TRBJ2-7; D unresolved. V was pared by 4 bases and J by 4 bases, with 14 bases between. Looked up from germline, CDR1 is SQVTM and CDR2 is ANQGSEA. There are 13 residues in the CDR3. CDR3 nucleotide sequence: TGCAGCGTTGTGGGTCCACAGTCGTACGAGCAGTACTTC. As protein: CSVVGPQSYEQYF.

The CDR3 spells CSVNGAGASYEQYF. The CDR3 DNA follows: TGCAGCGTTAACGGAGCGGGGGCGTCCTACGAGCAGTACTTC. This sequence joins TRBV29-1 and TRBJ2-7, with 8 positions matching TRBD2. Germline values: CDR1 SQVTM, CDR2 ANQGSEA. The trim removed 5 bases at V and 1 base at J, leaving 7 bases unmatched. This CDR3 contains 14 residues.

This clone was seen only once. CDR3 bases: TGTGCCAGCAGCCGAAGCCCCGGACAGGATGTCGCCGGGGAGCTGTTTTTT. It encodes CASSRSPGQDVAGELFF. The rearrangement links TRBV7-6 to TRBJ2-2, with 7 bases lining up with TRBD1. After removal of 5 bases from V and 6 bases from J, the junction contained 15 bases not matched to a gene. Germline values: CDR1 SGHVS, CDR2 FNYEAQ. The CDR3 loop spans 17 amino acids.

CDR3 bases: TGTGCCAGCAGTGAAAGGGCTAGCGGGGGCAACAATGAGCAGTTCTTC. This codes for CASSERASGGNNEQFF. The rearrangement links TRBV2 to TRBJ2-1, with 10 bases that match TRBD2. CDR3 size: 16 residues. Germline values: CDR1 SNHLY, CDR2 FYNNEI. V dropped 2 bases and J dropped 5; count of bases not matched to a gene: 6.

The V gene is TRBV5-4, the J gene TRBJ2-7, with unresolved D. In germline, CDR1 is SGHNT, CDR2 YYREEE (reference sequence). V gave up 3 bases and J gave up 7 bases, with 20 bases separating them. This CDR3 has 15 residues. CDR3 bases: TGTGCCAGCAGCTCGAAGGATTTCCTAAACGGGGAGCAGTACTTC. Translating it yields CASSSKDFLNGEQYF.

The CDR3 region is CASSRSSYEQYF. The CDR3 DNA follows: TGTGCCAGCAGTCGTTCCTCCTACGAGCAGTACTTC. This rearrangement joins TRBV6-6 to TRBJ2-7; no firm D call. Germline CDR1 reads MNHNY; CDR2 reads SVGAGI (reference sequence). Trimming took off 5 bases at V and 0 bases at J, with 5 bases between the two ends. The CDR3 is 12 amino acids.

This rearrangement joins TRBV5-4 to TRBJ1-2; no clear D gene. The CDR3 is made up of 15 amino acids. V lost 0 bases to trimming and J lost 0 bases, with 9 bases between them. CDR1 and CDR2 (germline): SGHNT, YYREEE (reference sequence). CDR3: CASSLGDFSNYGYTF. As DNA, the CDR3 is TGTGCCAGCAGCTTGGGAGACTTTTCTAACTATGGCTACACCTTC. Together with reference TRBV5-4 and TRBJ1-2, the CDR3 gives the full variable domain: ETGVTQSPTHLIKTRGQQVTLRCSSQSGHNTVSWYQQALGQGPQFIFQYYREEENGRGNFPPRFSGLQFPNYSSELNVNALELDDSALYLCASSLGDFSNYGYTFGSGTRLTVV.

This sequence joins TRBV2 and TRBJ2-3, with unresolved D. Trimming removed 4 bases from V and 6 bases from J, with 5 bases in between. The CDR3 loop spans 11 amino acids. CDR1 is SNHLY and CDR2 is FYNNEI in the germline V gene. CDR3 protein: CASSGADTQYF. For the CDR3, the DNA is TGTGCCAGCAGTGGCGCGGATACGCAGTATTTT.

The V call is TRBV7-8, the J call TRBJ1-5; 9 nucleotides line up with TRBD1. Looked up from germline, CDR1 is SGHVS and CDR2 is FQNEAQ. The CDR3 runs to 15 residues. The ends lost 5 bases at V and 5 bases at J; junction bases unmatched: 7. CDR3 amino acids: CASSRGRTGDQPQHF. CDR3 DNA: TGTGCCAGCAGCCGCGGGCGGACAGGGGATCAGCCCCAGCATTTT.

The V gene is TRBV6-1, the J gene TRBJ2-7; 8 bases map to TRBD2. Germline-derived CDR1 and CDR2 are MNHNS and SASEGT. The CDR3 runs to 15 residues. Trimming cost V 2 bases and J 3 bases; bases outside gene matches: 6. The CDR3 loop reads CASSELAGLYYEQYF. CDR3 in DNA: TGTGCCAGCAGTGAATTAGCGGGATTGTACTACGAGCAGTACTTC.

J is TRBJ1-1 and V is TRBV30, with D perhaps matching TRBD1 (6 bases). This CDR3 contains 11 residues. The germline V gene encodes CDR1 GTSNPN and CDR2 SVGIG (reference sequence). Between the trimmed V and J ends, which lost 0 bases and 10 bases, there was a span of 9 bases. This CDR3 reads CAWSVQGGAFF. For the CDR3, the DNA is TGTGCCTGGAGTGTACAGGGTGGAGCTTTCTTT.

The chain couples TRBV30 to TRBJ2-5, with 10 bases aligning to TRBD1. This CDR3 spans 12 amino acids. Germline V gene lookup returns CDR1 GTSNPN and CDR2 SVGIG (reference sequence). The V segment lost 5 bases and the J segment 4 bases; nucleotides outside the gene matches: 1. Written as DNA, the CDR3 is TGTGCCTGGGGGACAGGGGCAGAGACCCAGTACTTC. Amino acids: CAWGTGAETQYF.

The chain has TRBV6-6 and TRBJ2-7, with D perhaps matching TRBD1 (6 bases). This CDR3 has 14 residues. Germline V gene data show CDR1 as MNHNY and CDR2 as SVGAGI (reference sequence). Trimming left V 1 base short and J 2 bases short, with 9 bases between. The CDR3 DNA follows: TGTGCCAGCAGTTACTTTCAGGGGACCTACGAGCAGTACTTC. It is translated as CASSYFQGTYEQYF.

The J gene is TRBJ1-2, the V gene TRBV7-9; the D gene is possibly TRBD1 (5 bases). CDR3 length: 12 amino acids. The germline gives CDR1 SEHNR, CDR2 FQNEAQ (reference sequence). V gave up 10 bases and J gave up 4 bases, with 13 bases separating them. The CDR3 nucleotides are TGTGCCATCCTCGACAGTACCTATGGCTACACCTTC. Its protein product is CAILDSTYGYTF.

V is TRBV6-1 and J is TRBJ2-1, with D perhaps matching TRBD1 (5 bases). The germline V gene encodes CDR1 MNHNS and CDR2 SASEGT. V lost 7 bases and J lost 6, with 16 bases in between. The CDR3 totals 14 residues. CDR3 sequence (DNA): TGTGCCAGCATTCAGGACAATCAAGGCAATGAGCAGTTCTTC. It codes for CASIQDNQGNEQFF.

The chain combines TRBV6-5 with TRBJ2-7, with 9 bases lining up with TRBD1. V lost 5 bases and J lost 5; bases outside the gene matches: 7. The CDR3 totals 14 residues. Germline loops: CDR1 MNHEY, CDR2 SVGAGI. CDR3 residues: CASSRNRGQNEQYF. DNA for the CDR3: TGTGCCAGCAGTCGCAACAGGGGGCAGAACGAGCAGTACTTC.